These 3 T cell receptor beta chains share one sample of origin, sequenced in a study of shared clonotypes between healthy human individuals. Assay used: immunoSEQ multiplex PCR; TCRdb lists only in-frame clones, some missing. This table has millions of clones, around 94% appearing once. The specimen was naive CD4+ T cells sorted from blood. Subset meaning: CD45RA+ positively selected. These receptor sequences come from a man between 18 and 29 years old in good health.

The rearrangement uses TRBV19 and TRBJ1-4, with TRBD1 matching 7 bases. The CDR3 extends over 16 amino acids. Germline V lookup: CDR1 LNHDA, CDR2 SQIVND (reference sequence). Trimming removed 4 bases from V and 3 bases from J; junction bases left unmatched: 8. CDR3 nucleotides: TGTGCCAGTAGTAGGATAACAGGGGCGGCTAATGAAAAACTGTTTTTT. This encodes CASSRITGAANEKLFF.

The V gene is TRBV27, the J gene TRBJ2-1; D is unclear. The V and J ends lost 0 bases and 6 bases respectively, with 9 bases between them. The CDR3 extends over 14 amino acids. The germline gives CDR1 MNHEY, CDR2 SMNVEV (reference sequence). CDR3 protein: CASSLSRHPNEQFF. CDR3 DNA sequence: TGTGCCAGCAGTTTATCCCGCCACCCCAATGAGCAGTTCTTC.

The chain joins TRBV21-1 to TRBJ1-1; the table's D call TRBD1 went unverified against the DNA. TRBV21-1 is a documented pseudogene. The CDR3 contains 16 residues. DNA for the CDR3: TGTGCCAGCAGCCAACATAACAGGTTTTTGAACACTGAAGCTTTCTTT. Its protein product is CASSQHNRFLNTEAFF.